The T cell receptor (beta chain) described here comes from a study of cytotoxic CD8 clonotypes in ibrutinib-treated CLL. Study in general: IGHV unmutated about 17; relapsed/refractory 11 to 12; treatment-naive roughly 14.

With sequencing, the targeted depth ranged from 1 in 200,000 to 1 in 1 million T cells. Repertoires were generated with immunoSEQ multiplex PCR, while TCRdb's copy carries only in-frame clones and drops some. There are about 160,000 clones in the sample; approximately 80% occur only once, and about 1.9% lies in the top ten. Sample: PBMCs, taken after 12 months of ibrutinib treatment. The receptor was derived from a human donor with chronic lymphocytic leukemia.

CDR3 residues: CASSHKRWTGGPPETQYF. The CDR3 region has the DNA TGTGCCAGCAGCCATAAACGGTGGACGGGGGGCCCCCCCGAGACCCAGTACTTC. This chain joins TRBV14 and TRBJ2-5, with TRBD2 as a possible D gene (7 bases). The ends were cut back, 3 bases at V and 5 bases at J, with 25 bases in the middle. There are 18 residues in the CDR3. CDR1 SGHDN and CDR2 FVKESK come from the germline V gene.